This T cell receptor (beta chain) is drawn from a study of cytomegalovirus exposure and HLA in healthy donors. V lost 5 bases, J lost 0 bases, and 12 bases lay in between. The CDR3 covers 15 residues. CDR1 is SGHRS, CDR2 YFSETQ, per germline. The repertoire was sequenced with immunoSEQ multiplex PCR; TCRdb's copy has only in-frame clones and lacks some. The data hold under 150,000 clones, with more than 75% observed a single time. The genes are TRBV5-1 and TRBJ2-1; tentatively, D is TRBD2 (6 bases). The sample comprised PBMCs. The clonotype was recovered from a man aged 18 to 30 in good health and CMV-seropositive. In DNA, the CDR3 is TGCGCCAGCAGGGCGGGACTTAGCTCCTACAATGAGCAGTTCTTC. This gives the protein CASRAGLSSYNEQFF.